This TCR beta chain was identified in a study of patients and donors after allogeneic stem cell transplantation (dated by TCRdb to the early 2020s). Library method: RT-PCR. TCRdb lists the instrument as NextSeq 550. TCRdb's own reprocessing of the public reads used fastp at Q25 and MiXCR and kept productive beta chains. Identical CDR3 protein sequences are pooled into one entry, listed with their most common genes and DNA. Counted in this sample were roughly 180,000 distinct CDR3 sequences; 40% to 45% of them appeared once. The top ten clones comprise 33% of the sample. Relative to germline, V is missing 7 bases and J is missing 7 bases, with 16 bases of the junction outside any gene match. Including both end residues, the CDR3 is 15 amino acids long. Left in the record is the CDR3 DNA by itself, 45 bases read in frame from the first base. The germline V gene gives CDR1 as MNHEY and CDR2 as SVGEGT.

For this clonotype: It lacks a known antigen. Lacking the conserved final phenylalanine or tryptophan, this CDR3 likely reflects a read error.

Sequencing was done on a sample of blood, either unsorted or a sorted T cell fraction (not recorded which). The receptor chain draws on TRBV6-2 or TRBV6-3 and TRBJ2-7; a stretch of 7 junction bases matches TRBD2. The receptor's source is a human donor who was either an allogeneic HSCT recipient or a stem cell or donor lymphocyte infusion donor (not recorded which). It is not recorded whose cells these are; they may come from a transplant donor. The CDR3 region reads CASTPPGLPPTEQYS. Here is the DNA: TGTGCCAGCACTCCACCGGGACTACCTCCTACGGAGCAGTACTCC.